Sequencing of this TCR beta chain was carried out in a study of blood T cell repertoires in COVID-19. Study as a whole: Sample material is recorded as cDNA or gDNA derived from T cells, B-cell-depleted T cells, or PBMCs.

As processed by the authors: Estimates of nucleated cell counts were drawn from the amplification of reference gene primers. TCRdb's copy holds only in-frame clones and misses some; the assay was immunoSEQ multiplex PCR. From that table come the V and J calls and clone size; the DNA was used to work out D and trimming. The sample has about 170,000 clones, 85% to 95% seen once. V lost 0 bases and J 7 bases, leaving 9 bases between the germline ends. The V gene's germline CDR1 is LGHDT and CDR2 YNNKEL (reference sequence). The CDR3 runs 14 residues. Sequences were obtained from peripheral blood. V and J are TRBV3-1 (or the pseudogene TRBV3-2) and TRBJ1-4; D perhaps matches TRBD1 (5 bases). The clonotype comes from a woman aged 50 to 65 with acute or convalescent COVID-19. The DNA of the CDR3 is TGTGCCAGCAGCCAAGATGGGGCATTTGAAAAACTGTTTTTT. Translated, it gives CASSQDGAFEKLFF.